This TCR beta chain was obtained from a study of T cells after yellow fever vaccination. Study summary: Researchers used SMART-Seq v4 Ultra Low Input to prepare fractions that had low cell numbers. Overall study results and limits: A weaker but faster secondary response was observed, peaking on day 5 versus 15.

Comment on this clonotype: Antigen specificity is unknown.

Production of TCR cDNA was by 5'RACE template switching, which also added a universal primer site and UMIs. TCRdb re-called the 5' RACE reads through MiXCR, storing one row per CDR3 protein. The sample consists of 300,000 to 350,000 distinct CDR3 sequences, 3.5% to 4.5% of them appearing once. CDR1 and CDR2 (germline): MDHEN, SYDVKM. V lost 3 bases and J lost 10, with 16 bases in between. This CDR3 contains 14 residues. The sequenced sample was PBMCs, obtained 5 days after the yellow fever booster vaccination. This clonotype was obtained from a man in his late teens or twenties who received the YFV17D yellow fever vaccine. The genes are TRBV28 and TRBJ2-1; D is unresolved. In nucleotides, the CDR3 is TGTGCCAGCAGTTTTCCTCGTATCGGTGGAGAGCAGTTCTTC. The encoded protein is CASSFPRIGGEQFF.